The 7 T cell receptor beta chains in this list originate from one sample, sequenced in a study of vaccination and CD4 T cells after COVID-19 (dated 2022 in TCRdb). This specimen's treatment or condition label, per the study, means: roughly 11-day PBMC culture with coronavirus spike peptide pools or control peptides (ViraFEST assay). These TCRs are of unknown antigen specificity. The library was obtained by PCR. Data came from an Illumina iSeq 100. DNA from cultured CD4+ T cells was subjected to TCR sequencing with the Oncomine TCR Beta short-read assay at the Johns Hopkins FTIC core. TCRdb redid the processing of the public reads, applying fastp at Q25 and MiXCR, and retained in-frame beta chains. All rows with the same CDR3 protein become a single entry with the most common DNA and genes. The sample contains 15,000 to 20,000 distinct CDR3 sequences, around 46% of them found a single time. In total, the top ten clones hold roughly 4% of the sample.

Here the sequenced sample was CD4+ T cells from blood, cultured in vitro, taken before SARS-CoV-2 vaccination. These receptors came from a human donor who had recovered from COVID-19.

There are a few counts of this clonotype. The chain joins TRBV27 to TRBJ1-5; D uncertain. CDR1 and CDR2 from the germline V gene are MNHEY and SMNVEV (reference sequence). There are 13 residues in the CDR3. The ends were cut back, 2 bases at V and 6 bases at J, with 8 bases in the middle. The CDR3 spells CASSLISGQPQHF. CDR3 nucleotides: TGTGCCAGCAGTTTAATATCTGGTCAGCCCCAGCATTTT.

The gene calls are TRBV28 and TRBJ1-2; 7 bases fit TRBD1. The CDR3 consists of 13 residues. V dropped 2 bases and J dropped 8; count of bases not matched to a gene: 5. Per germline, CDR1 MDHEN and CDR2 SYDVKM. The CDR3 nucleotides read TGTGCCAGCAGTTTAGAGGGGGCGTCGGGCTACACCTTC. Protein: CASSLEGASGYTF.

The chain uses TRBV20-1 and TRBJ2-7; D is tentatively TRBD1 or TRBD2 (5 bases each). V gave up 6 bases and J gave up 7 bases, with 19 bases separating them. CDR1 and CDR2 from the germline V gene are DFQATT and SNEGSKA (reference sequence). There are 13 residues in the CDR3. Written as DNA, the CDR3 is TGCAGTGCAATCGGCGACGGGACGGGAGAGCAGTACTTC. It specifies CSAIGDGTGEQYF.

The chain employs TRBV2 and TRBJ2-3; D remains unclear. Looked up from germline, CDR1 is SNHLY and CDR2 is FYNNEI. This CDR3 region has 13 residues. V was cut by 8 bases and J by 3 bases, with 12 bases left in between. CDR3 sequence reads: CASRRDWTDTQYF. CDR3 in DNA: TGTGCCAGCCGTCGTGACTGGACAGATACGCAGTATTTT.

This clonotype was found a few times. The chain links TRBV6-1 to TRBJ1-3; 7 nucleotides match TRBD1. V lost 5 bases to trimming and J lost 3 bases; unmatched junction nucleotides: 10. CDR1 and CDR2 (germline): MNHNS, SASEGT. The CDR3 is made up of 16 amino acids. This CDR3 is CASSPTQDRVGNTIYF. The CDR3 nucleotides read TGTGCCAGCAGTCCAACCCAAGACAGGGTTGGAAACACCATATATTTT.

The rearrangement links TRBV7-8 to TRBJ1-2, with TRBD1 identical over 7 bases. CDR3 length: 15 residues. Germline assignment: CDR1 SGHVS and CDR2 FQNEAQ. Trimming at V came to 1 base and at J to 2 bases, leaving 4 bases not matched to a gene. This CDR3 is CASSLGGTANYGYTF. The CDR3 DNA is TGTGCCAGCAGCTTAGGGGGGACAGCCAACTATGGCTACACCTTC.

The table lists this clonotype with a few counts. This chain connects TRBV19 to TRBJ2-5; D gene ambiguous. V lost 0 bases to trimming and J lost 3 bases, with 5 bases between them. This CDR3 has 13 residues. The germline V gene has CDR1 LNHDA and CDR2 SQIVND (reference sequence). CDR3 region: CASSIDWEETQYF. In DNA form, the CDR3 reads TGTGCCAGTAGTATAGATTGGGAAGAGACCCAGTACTTC.